Shown below are 30 T cell receptor beta chains from a single sample sequenced in a study of OX40 agonist ivuxolimab in advanced cancers. This table comes from immunoSEQ multiplex PCR, and its TCRdb copy is limited to in-frame clones, with some not included. The sample comprises 66,000 or so clones, 82% of which are singletons, and under 0.65% rests with the top ten. The material was CD4+ or CD8+ T cells sorted from blood, obtained in a trial of the OX40 agonist ivuxolimab. Receptors were obtained from an adult with an advanced solid tumor such as melanoma, head and neck, liver or kidney cancer.

V gene TRBV19 combines with J gene TRBJ2-1; 10 bases are a match to TRBD1. The V gene end was trimmed by 4 bases and the J gene end by 6 bases; junction bases not matched to a gene: 12. The germline V gene has CDR1 LNHDA and CDR2 SQIVND (reference sequence). This CDR3 contains 17 residues. The CDR3 region is CASSTLPGQGNFNEQFF. The CDR3 bases are TGTGCCAGTAGTACCTTACCGGGACAGGGGAACTTCAATGAGCAGTTCTTC.

In this sample, this clone turned up a few times. V gene TRBV11-2 combines with J gene TRBJ2-3; 7 nucleotides match TRBD2. CDR1 is SGHAT and CDR2 is FQNNGV in the germline V gene. This CDR3 is built from 16 residues. V lost 4 bases and J lost 3; bases outside the gene matches: 10. CDR3 bases: TGTGCCAGCAGCTCCCTGCACGCGGGAGTAACAGATACGCAGTATTTT. Protein sequence: CASSSLHAGVTDTQYF.

This clone is a singleton in its sample. V gene TRBV6-4 combines with J gene TRBJ1-1; no clear D gene. V lost 6 bases, J lost 3 bases, and 14 bases lay in between. The germline CDR1 and CDR2 sequences are MRHNA and SNTAGT. CDR3 length: 14 amino acids. The CDR3 loop reads CASSLDYRDTEAFF. The CDR3, as DNA: TGTGCCAGCAGCCTGGACTACCGGGACACTGAAGCTTTCTTT.

The chain links TRBV5-1 to TRBJ2-3, with unresolved D. CDR1 and CDR2 (germline): SGHRS, YFSETQ. CDR3 length: 14 amino acids. V lost 0 bases and J 1 base, leaving 6 bases between the germline ends. The CDR3, as DNA: TGCGCCAGCAGCTTGGGATGGGGCACAGATACGCAGTATTTT. It encodes CASSLGWGTDTQYF. Full variable domain (outside the CDR3, taken from reference TRBV5-1 and TRBJ2-3): KAGVTQTPRYLIKTRGQQVTLSCSPISGHRSVSWYQQTPGQGLQFLFEYFSETQRNKGNFPGRFSGRQFSNSRSEMNVSTLELGDSALYLCASSLGWGTDTQYFGPGTRLTVL.

This clone appeared once. This sequence joins TRBV19 and TRBJ2-5, with a possible D match to TRBD2 (6 bases). The V end was cut by 5 bases, the J end by 2 bases, with 9 bases between. The germline gives CDR1 LNHDA, CDR2 SQIVND (reference sequence). The CDR3 totals 13 residues. CDR3 in amino acids: CASSRDSQETQYF. For the CDR3, the DNA is TGTGCCAGTAGTCGGGACTCGCAAGAGACCCAGTACTTC.

The V call is TRBV5-1, the J call TRBJ2-5; the D is unclear. V was pared by 0 bases and J by 5 bases, with 11 bases between. Germline assignment: CDR1 SGHRS and CDR2 YFSETQ. This CDR3 has 14 amino acids. The CDR3 loop reads CASSLEGVGETQYF. The CDR3, as DNA: TGCGCCAGCAGCTTGGAAGGCGTCGGTGAGACCCAGTACTTC.

The gene calls are TRBV6-1 and TRBJ2-3, with D possibly called TRBD1 or TRBD2 (5 bases each). This CDR3 is built from 14 residues. Germline V CDR1 and CDR2: MNHNS, SASEGT. V lost 1 base and J lost 0, with 5 bases in between. The CDR3 nucleotides are TGTGCCAGCAGTGAAGGGGGGAGCACAGATACGCAGTATTTT. Protein: CASSEGGSTDTQYF.

This clone was seen a few times. The CDR3 bases are TGTGCCAGCAGTACGACAGCCTTCACAGATACGCAGTATTTT. Protein sequence: CASSTTAFTDTQYF. This rearrangement joins TRBV6-4 to TRBJ2-3, with D possibly TRBD1 on 5 matching bases. The CDR3 has 14 residues. V shed 5 bases and J shed 2 bases, with 11 bases lying between them. Germline V gene lookup returns CDR1 MRHNA and CDR2 SNTAGT.

The chain employs TRBV27 and TRBJ1-5; tentative D call: TRBD1 (6 bases). Germline assignment: CDR1 MNHEY and CDR2 SMNVEV (reference sequence). The CDR3 is made up of 15 amino acids. V was shortened by 2 bases and J by 3 bases, with 11 bases between the two germline ends. CDR3 amino acids: CASSLTGIYNQPQHF. CDR3 in DNA: TGTGCCAGCAGTTTAACAGGGATTTACAATCAGCCCCAGCATTTT.

Here the CDR3 reads CASSAPGTGRYEQYF. CDR3 coding DNA: TGTGCCAGCAGCGCTCCCGGGACAGGGAGATACGAGCAGTACTTC. V usage is TRBV28 and J usage is TRBJ2-7; 9 bases match TRBD1. The germline CDR1 and CDR2 sequences are MDHEN and SYDVKM. The CDR3 has 15 residues. Trimming removed 6 bases from V and 4 bases from J; junction bases left unmatched: 10.

CDR3 nucleotides: TGTGCCAGTAGTCCTCGGACTAGCGGAGTCTCTAGTAATGAGCAGTTCTTC. Translating gives CASSPRTSGVSSNEQFF. The chain employs TRBV19 and TRBJ2-1; 10 positions agree with TRBD2. V lost 5 bases, J lost 7 bases, and 14 bases stayed unmatched. Germline lookup yields CDR1 LNHDA and CDR2 SQIVND (reference sequence). The CDR3 contains 17 residues.

V gene TRBV25-1 combines with J gene TRBJ2-7; D perhaps matches TRBD2 (6 bases). Per germline, CDR1 MGHDK and CDR2 SYGVNS. This CDR3 is built from 13 residues. V was pared by 0 bases and J by 8 bases, with 11 bases between. The CDR3 loop is CASSEYGGTKQYF. CDR3 nucleotide sequence: TGTGCCAGCAGTGAATATGGGGGGACGAAGCAGTACTTC.

V gene TRBV7-2 combines with J gene TRBJ2-1; 11 bases are a match to TRBD2. The CDR3 is 14 residues long. Germline lookup yields CDR1 SGHTA and CDR2 FQGNSA. V lost 3 bases, J lost 9 bases, and 4 bases stayed unmatched. This CDR3 reads CASSFSGRAGEQFF. The DNA of the CDR3 is TGTGCCAGCAGCTTTAGCGGGAGGGCGGGTGAGCAGTTCTTC.

The V gene is TRBV10-3, the J gene TRBJ2-1, with 8 bases that match TRBD1. The V segment lost 7 bases and the J segment 4 bases; nucleotides outside the gene matches: 3. CDR1 is ENHRY and CDR2 is SYGVKD in the germline V gene. The CDR3 is made up of 13 amino acids. The DNA for the CDR3 is TGTGCCATCAATACAGGGGGGTACAATGAGCAGTTCTTC. Amino acids: CAINTGGYNEQFF.

The chain uses TRBV4-3 and TRBJ1-4; D remains unclear. CDR1 is LGHNA and CDR2 is YSLEER in the germline V gene. This CDR3 spans 14 amino acids. V was pared by 2 bases and J by 8 bases, with 12 bases between. CDR3 residues: CASSQLDEREKLFF. For the CDR3, the DNA is TGCGCCAGCAGCCAATTGGACGAGAGAGAAAAACTGTTTTTT.

V is TRBV21-1 and J is TRBJ2-3; the table's D call, TRBD2, was not checked against the DNA. TRBV21-1 has pseudogene status. The CDR3 has 18 amino acids. DNA for the CDR3: TGTGCCAGCAGCTCAAGAGCCGGGACTCCTCTCCCCCCAGATACGCAGTATTTT. Protein: CASSSRAGTPLPPDTQYF.

V and J are TRBV6-1 and TRBJ1-2, with TRBD1 identical over 8 bases. Trimming removed 1 base from V and 4 bases from J; junction bases left unmatched: 5. The CDR3 covers 15 residues. Per the germline V gene, CDR1 is MNHNS and CDR2 is SASEGT. DNA of the CDR3: TGTGCCAGCAGTGAAGGGACAGGGTTGAGCTATGGCTACACCTTC. Protein: CASSEGTGLSYGYTF.

The V gene is TRBV7-3, the J gene TRBJ2-3; D possibly uses TRBD1 or TRBD2 (5 bases each). The CDR3 has 17 residues. Germline-derived CDR1 and CDR2 are SGHTA and FQGTGA. V gave up 5 bases and J gave up 3 bases, with 21 bases separating them. For the CDR3, the DNA is TGTGCCAGCAGCCCGCTGGGACGGATGCTACGAACAGATACGCAGTATTTT. Amino acids: CASSPLGRMLRTDTQYF.

The rearrangement joins TRBV5-4 to TRBJ2-1, with unresolved D. V lost 4 bases and J lost 5, with 7 bases in between. The CDR3 contains 12 residues. Germline CDR1 is SGHNT and CDR2 is YYREEE (reference sequence). CDR3 DNA sequence: TGTGCCAGCAGCGGGCGAAACAATGAGCAGTTCTTC. This sequence encodes CASSGRNNEQFF.

This clone turned up a few times. The V gene is TRBV5-6, the J gene TRBJ2-7; D assignment may be TRBD1 or TRBD2 (5 bases each). CDR3 length equals 15 residues. Looked up from germline, CDR1 is SGHDT and CDR2 is YYEEEE. Trimming cost V 4 bases and J 0 bases, with 14 bases left between them. Written as DNA, the CDR3 is TGTGCCAGCAGCGGACGGGGACGGATCTCCTACGAGCAGTACTTC. Translating it yields CASSGRGRISYEQYF.

The J gene is TRBJ2-1, the V gene TRBV7-8; 8 nucleotides line up with TRBD2. The germline V gene has CDR1 SGHVS and CDR2 FQNEAQ. The length of the CDR3 is 14 residues. V gave up 4 bases and J gave up 9 bases; unmatched junction bases: 8. CDR3 residues: CASSSSSGGGEQFF. The CDR3 DNA follows: TGTGCCAGCAGCTCCTCGTCGGGAGGGGGTGAGCAGTTCTTC.

This rearrangement joins TRBV19 to TRBJ2-5; 7 bases fit TRBD1. Germline values: CDR1 LNHDA, CDR2 SQIVND (reference sequence). V lost 6 bases and J lost 3; bases outside the gene matches: 7. CDR3 size: 14 residues. The CDR3 region is CASSNRGKEETQYF. In DNA, the CDR3 is TGTGCCAGTAGCAACAGGGGCAAGGAAGAGACCCAGTACTTC.

The chain carries TRBV6-1 and TRBJ2-7; no clear D gene. There are 11 residues in the CDR3. Per germline, CDR1 MNHNS and CDR2 SASEGT. The germline V and J ends were trimmed by 4 bases and 1 base, with 2 bases remaining between them. CDR3: CASSGSYEQYF. The DNA for the CDR3 is TGTGCCAGCAGTGGGTCCTACGAGCAGTACTTC.

The chain combines TRBV5-8 with TRBJ2-3; D perhaps matches TRBD2 (6 bases). The CDR3 sequence is 18 residues long. The V end was cut by 2 bases, the J end by 1 base, with 20 bases between. Germline V gene sequence: CDR1 SGHTS, CDR2 YDEGEE. This CDR3 is CASSFVSFGAGRTDTQYF. The CDR3 nucleotides are TGTGCCAGCAGCTTCGTCTCATTCGGCGCGGGACGCACAGATACGCAGTATTTT.

The J gene is TRBJ2-3, the V gene TRBV7-3; D might be TRBD1 or TRBD2, each matching 5 bases. Germline CDR1 reads SGHTA; CDR2 reads FQGTGA. V lost 1 base and J 4 bases, leaving 15 bases between the germline ends. The CDR3 has 16 amino acids. This CDR3 reads CASSLMGRNQADTQYF. The CDR3 DNA reads TGTGCCAGCAGCTTAATGGGACGCAATCAAGCAGATACGCAGTATTTT. Combining the CDR3 with reference TRBV7-3 and TRBJ2-3 gives the whole variable domain GAGVSQTPSNKVTEKGKYVELRCDPISGHTALYWYRQSLGQGPEFLIYFQGTGAADDSGLPNDRFFAVRPEGSVSTLKIQRTERGDSAVYLCASSLMGRNQADTQYFGPGTRLTVL.

This clone was observed a single time. CDR3 DNA: TGTGCCAGCAGCGCCGGGACAGGGCGGAACACCGGGGAGCTGTTTTTT. Translating gives CASSAGTGRNTGELFF. The chain joins TRBV5-6 to TRBJ2-2, with 9 bases that match TRBD1. The CDR3 is made up of 16 amino acids. Losses at the gene ends were 4 bases for V and 1 base for J; bases not matched to a gene: 5. Looked up from germline, CDR1 is SGHDT and CDR2 is YYEEEE.

The chain is built from TRBV2 and TRBJ2-7, with 7 bases fitting TRBD1. After removal of 7 bases from V and 0 bases from J, the junction contained 6 bases not matched to a gene. Looked up from germline, CDR1 is SNHLY and CDR2 is FYNNEI. The CDR3 loop spans 14 amino acids. The CDR3 nucleotides are TGTGCCAGCACCCCGGACAGGATCTCCTACGAGCAGTACTTC. It specifies CASTPDRISYEQYF.

The chain combines TRBV10-2 with TRBJ2-2; no firm D call. The V end lost 5 bases, the J end lost 5 bases, and 9 bases lay between the germline ends. CDR1 WSHSY and CDR2 SAAADI come from the germline V gene. This CDR3 is built from 13 residues. The CDR3 sequence: CASSRTLTGELFF. The DNA for the CDR3 is TGCGCCAGCAGTCGGACCCTTACCGGGGAGCTGTTTTTT.

This clone was seen a handful of times. CDR3 residues: CATSRGTASYEQYF. Written as DNA, the CDR3 is TGTGCCACCAGCAGAGGGACGGCCTCCTACGAGCAGTACTTC. This chain connects TRBV15 to TRBJ2-7; D call uncertain. V shed 1 base and J shed 0 bases, with 7 bases lying between them. Per germline, CDR1 LNHNV and CDR2 YYDKDF (reference sequence). This CDR3 spans 14 amino acids. The complete variable domain, with remaining parts taken from reference TRBV15 and TRBJ2-7, reads DAMVIQNPRYQVTQFGKPVTLSCSQTLNHNVMYWYQQKSSQAPKLLFHYYDKDFNNEADTPDNFQSRRPNTSFCFLDIRSPGLGDTAMYLCATSRGTASYEQYFGPGTRLTVT.

This clone was detected once. The rearrangement links TRBV5-4 to TRBJ2-1; D is perhaps TRBD2 (6 bases). V was cut by 1 base and J by 14 bases, with 13 bases left in between. Per the germline V gene, CDR1 is SGHNT and CDR2 is YYREEE (reference sequence). The CDR3 contains 12 residues. CDR3 in amino acids: CASSLPGELEFF. Written as DNA, the CDR3 is TGTGCCAGCAGCTTGCCGGGAGAACTGGAGTTCTTC.